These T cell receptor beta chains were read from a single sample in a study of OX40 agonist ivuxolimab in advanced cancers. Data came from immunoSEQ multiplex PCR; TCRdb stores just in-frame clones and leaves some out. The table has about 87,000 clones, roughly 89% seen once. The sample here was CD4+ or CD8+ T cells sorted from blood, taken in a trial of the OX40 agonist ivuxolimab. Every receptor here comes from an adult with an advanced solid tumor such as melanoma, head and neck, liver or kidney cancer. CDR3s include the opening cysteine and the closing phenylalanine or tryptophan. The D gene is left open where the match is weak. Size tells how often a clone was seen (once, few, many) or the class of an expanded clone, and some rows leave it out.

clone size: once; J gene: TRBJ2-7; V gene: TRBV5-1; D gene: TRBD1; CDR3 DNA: TGCGCCAGCAGCTTCTCACCGGGACAGGGTGAGTTCGAGCAGTACTTC; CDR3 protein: CASSFSPGQGEFEQYF
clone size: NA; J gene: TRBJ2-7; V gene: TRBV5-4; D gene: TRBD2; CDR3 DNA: TGTGCCAGCAGCTCCCTAGCGGGAGAAAACTACGAGCAGTACTTC; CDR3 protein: CASSSLAGENYEQYF
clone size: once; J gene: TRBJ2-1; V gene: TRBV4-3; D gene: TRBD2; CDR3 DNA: TGCGCCAGCAGCCGGCCGACTAGCGGGACTCGCAATGAGCAGTTCTTC; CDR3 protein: CASSRPTSGTRNEQFF
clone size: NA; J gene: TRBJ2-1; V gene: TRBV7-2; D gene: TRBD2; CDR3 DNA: TGTGCCAGCAGCCTAGCGGGGGGGTACAATGAGCAGTTCTTC; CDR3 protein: CASSLAGGYNEQFF
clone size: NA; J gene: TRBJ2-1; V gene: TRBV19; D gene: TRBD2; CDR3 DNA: TGTGCCAGTAGTAATAGCGGGGGTGTATACAATGAGCAGTTCTTC; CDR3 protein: CASSNSGGVYNEQFF
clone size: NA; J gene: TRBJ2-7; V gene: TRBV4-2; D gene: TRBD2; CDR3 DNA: TGTGCCAGCAGCTGGACTAGCGGGTCGTACGAGCAGTACTTC; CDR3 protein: CASSWTSGSYEQYF
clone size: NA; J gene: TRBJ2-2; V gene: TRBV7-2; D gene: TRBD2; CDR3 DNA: TGTGCCAGCAGCTTAGACCCAGGACTAGCAGGCACCGGGGAGCTGTTTTTT; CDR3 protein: CASSLDPGLAGTGELFF
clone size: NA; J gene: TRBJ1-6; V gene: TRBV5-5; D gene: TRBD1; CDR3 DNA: TGTGCCAGCAGCTTGATAGGAACAGGGGGGAATTCACCCCTCCACTTT; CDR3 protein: CASSLIGTGGNSPLHF
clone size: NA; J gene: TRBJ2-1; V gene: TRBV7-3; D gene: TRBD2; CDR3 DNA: TGTGCCAGCAGCTTGGGACTAGCGGGGGGCGCAGGCAATGAGCAGTTCTTC; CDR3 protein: CASSLGLAGGAGNEQFF
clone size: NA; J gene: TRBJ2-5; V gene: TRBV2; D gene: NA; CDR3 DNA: TGTGCCAGCAGGAAAGCATCCGACAGCTCCAAAGAGACCCAGTACTTC; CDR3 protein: CASRKASDSSKETQYF
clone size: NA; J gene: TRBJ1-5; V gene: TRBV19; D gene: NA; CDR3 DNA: TGTGCCAGTAGCCTGGGGGACTTTCAGCCCCAGCATTTT; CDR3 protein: CASSLGDFQPQHF
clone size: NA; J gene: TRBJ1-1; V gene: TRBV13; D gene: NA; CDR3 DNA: TGTGCCAGCAGCTTACAGGGACGCACTGAAGCTTTCTTT; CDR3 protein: CASSLQGRTEAFF
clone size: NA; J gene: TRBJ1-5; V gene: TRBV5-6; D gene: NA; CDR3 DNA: TGTGCCAGCAGCTTAGGGGTGAGCAATCAGCCCCAGCATTTT; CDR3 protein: CASSLGVSNQPQHF
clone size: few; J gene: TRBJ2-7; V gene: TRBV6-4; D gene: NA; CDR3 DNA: TGTGCCAGCAGTGACTCCAGCGAGCGCCACGAGCAGTACTTC; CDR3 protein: CASSDSSERHEQYF
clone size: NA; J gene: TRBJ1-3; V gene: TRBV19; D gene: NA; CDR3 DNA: TGTGCCAGTAGTGATACAGGGTCGCCTGGAAACACCATATATTTT; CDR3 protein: CASSDTGSPGNTIYF
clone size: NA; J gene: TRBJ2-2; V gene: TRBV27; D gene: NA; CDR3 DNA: TGTGCCAGCAGTTTACAGGGCGGGGAGCTGTTTTTT; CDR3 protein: CASSLQGGELFF
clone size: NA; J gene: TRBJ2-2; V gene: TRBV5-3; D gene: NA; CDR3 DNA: TGTGCCAGATGGGTCCGTGGGGAGCTGTTTTTT; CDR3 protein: CARWVRGELFF
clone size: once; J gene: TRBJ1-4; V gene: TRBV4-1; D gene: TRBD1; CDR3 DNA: TGCGCCAGCAGCCAGTCCCAAAGGGGGCCGGGTGAAAAACTGTTTTTT; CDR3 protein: CASSQSQRGPGEKLFF
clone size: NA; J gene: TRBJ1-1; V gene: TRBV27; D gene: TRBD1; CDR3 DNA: TGTGCCAGCAGTCCGACAGGGCGACAGACTGAAGCTTTCTTT; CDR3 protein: CASSPTGRQTEAFF
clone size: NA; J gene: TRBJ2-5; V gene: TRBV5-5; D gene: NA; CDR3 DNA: TGTGCCAGCAGCTTGGCTGGGGGCGCGGGAGAGACCCAGTACTTC; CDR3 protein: CASSLAGGAGETQYF
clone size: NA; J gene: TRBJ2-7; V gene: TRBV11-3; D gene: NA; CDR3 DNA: TGTGCCAGCAGCTTAGAGAGTACCTACGAGCAGTACTTC; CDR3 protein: CASSLESTYEQYF
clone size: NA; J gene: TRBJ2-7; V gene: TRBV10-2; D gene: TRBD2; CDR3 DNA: TGCGCCAGCAGTGCTGCGGGAGAGACCGAGCAGTACTTC; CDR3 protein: CASSAAGETEQYF
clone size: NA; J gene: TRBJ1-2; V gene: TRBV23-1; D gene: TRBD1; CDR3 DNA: TGCGCCAGCAGTCAATCGACAGGGGGCCCGAACTATGGCTACACCTTC; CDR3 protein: CASSQSTGGPNYGYTF
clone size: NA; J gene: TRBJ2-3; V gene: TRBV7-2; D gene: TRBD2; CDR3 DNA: TGTGCCAGCAGCTCCCTAGCGGGAGGCACAGATACGCAGTATTTT; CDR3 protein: CASSSLAGGTDTQYF
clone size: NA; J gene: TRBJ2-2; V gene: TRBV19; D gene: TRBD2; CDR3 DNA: TGTGCCAGTAGTATTCGAAGCGGGAGCGTCACCGGGGAGCTGTTTTTT; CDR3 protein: CASSIRSGSVTGELFF
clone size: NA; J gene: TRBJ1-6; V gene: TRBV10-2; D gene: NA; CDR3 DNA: TGCGCCAGCAGTGCCTATAATTCACCCCTCCACTTT; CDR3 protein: CASSAYNSPLHF
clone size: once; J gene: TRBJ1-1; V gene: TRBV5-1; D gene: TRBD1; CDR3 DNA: TGCGCCAGCCAGACAGGGGGGAACACTGAAGCTTTCTTT; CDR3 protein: CASQTGGNTEAFF
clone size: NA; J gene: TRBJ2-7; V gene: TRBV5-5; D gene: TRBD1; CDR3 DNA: TGTGCCAGCAGGTTTGGAATACCGGGACAGGGGTCGGACGAGCAGTACTTC; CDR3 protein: CASRFGIPGQGSDEQYF
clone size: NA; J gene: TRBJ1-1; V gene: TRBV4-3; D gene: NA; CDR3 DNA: TGCGCCAGCAGCCAAGAGAATAGTGTGAACACTGAAGCTTTCTTT; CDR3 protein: CASSQENSVNTEAFF
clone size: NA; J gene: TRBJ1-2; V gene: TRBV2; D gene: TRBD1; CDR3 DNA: TGTGCCAGCAGTGGGGGGACAGGAGCCACCTATGGCTACACCTTC; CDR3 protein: CASSGGTGATYGYTF
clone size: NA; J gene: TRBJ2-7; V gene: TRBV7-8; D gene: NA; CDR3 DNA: TGTGCCAGCGTAAGATTCAACGCCTACGAGCAGTACTTC; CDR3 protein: CASVRFNAYEQYF
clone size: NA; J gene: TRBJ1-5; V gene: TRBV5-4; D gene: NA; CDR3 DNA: TGTGCCAGCAGCAAGGGTCTGAGCAATCAGCCCCAGCATTTT; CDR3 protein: CASSKGLSNQPQHF
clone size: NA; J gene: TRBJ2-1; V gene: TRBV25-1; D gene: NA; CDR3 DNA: TGTGCCAGCAGTGACCCGGGGTACAATGAGCAGTTCTTC; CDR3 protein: CASSDPGYNEQFF
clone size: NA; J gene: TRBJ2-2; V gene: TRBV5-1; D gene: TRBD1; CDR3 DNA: TGCGCCAGCAGCCTGGACAGGGTAGGCACCGGGGAGCTGTTTTTT; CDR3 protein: CASSLDRVGTGELFF
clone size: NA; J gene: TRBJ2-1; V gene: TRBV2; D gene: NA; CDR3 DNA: TGTGCCAGCAGGGCTAGTAACTCCTACAATGAGCAGTTCTTC; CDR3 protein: CASRASNSYNEQFF
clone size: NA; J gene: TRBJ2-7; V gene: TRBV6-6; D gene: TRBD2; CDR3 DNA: TGTGCCAGCAGTTACCGGGCGGGAGGATACGAGCAGTACTTC; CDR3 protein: CASSYRAGGYEQYF
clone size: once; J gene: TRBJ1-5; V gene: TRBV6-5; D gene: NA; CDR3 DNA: TGTGCCAGCAATGACGCAAATCAGCCCCAGCATTTT; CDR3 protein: CASNDANQPQHF
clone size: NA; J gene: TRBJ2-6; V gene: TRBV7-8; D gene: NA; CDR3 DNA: TGTGCCAGCAGCTCCAGGGCTGTGGGGGCCAACGTCCTGACTTTC; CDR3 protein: CASSSRAVGANVLTF
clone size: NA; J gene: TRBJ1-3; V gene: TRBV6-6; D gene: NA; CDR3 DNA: TGTGCCAGCAGTTTCGGGGGGCATGGAAACACCATATATTTT; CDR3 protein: CASSFGGHGNTIYF
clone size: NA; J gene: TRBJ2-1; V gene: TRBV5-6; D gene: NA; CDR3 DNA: TGTGCCAGCAGCTTCTACCCCGGGACTTACAATGAGCAGTTCTTC; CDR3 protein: CASSFYPGTYNEQFF
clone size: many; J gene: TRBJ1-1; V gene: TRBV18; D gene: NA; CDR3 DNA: TGTGCCAGCTCATTTGAGGGCGGGGGAGGCACTGAAGCTTTCTTT; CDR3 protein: CASSFEGGGGTEAFF
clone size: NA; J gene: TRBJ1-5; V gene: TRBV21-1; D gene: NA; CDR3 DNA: TGTGCCAGCAGCGGGATTAAGGAAGGGGATCAGCCCCAGCATTTT; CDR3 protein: CASSGIKEGDQPQHF
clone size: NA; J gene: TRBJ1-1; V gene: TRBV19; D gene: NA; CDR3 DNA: TGTGCCAGTAGCGACGGCCCGGGGACTATGAACACTGAAGCTTTCTTT; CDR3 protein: CASSDGPGTMNTEAFF
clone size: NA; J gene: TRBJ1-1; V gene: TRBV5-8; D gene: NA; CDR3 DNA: TGTGCCAGCAGATTGCGGGGTGGAACTGAAGCTTTCTTT; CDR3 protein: CASRLRGGTEAFF
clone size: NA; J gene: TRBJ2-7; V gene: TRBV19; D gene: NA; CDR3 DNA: TGTGCCAGTAGTCTGATAGTGGGGTACGAGCAGTACTTC; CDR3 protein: CASSLIVGYEQYF
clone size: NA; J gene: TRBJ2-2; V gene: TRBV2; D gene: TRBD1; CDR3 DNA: TGTGCCAGCAGGATGACCGGGACAGCGAACACCGGGGAGCTGTTTTTT; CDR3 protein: CASRMTGTANTGELFF
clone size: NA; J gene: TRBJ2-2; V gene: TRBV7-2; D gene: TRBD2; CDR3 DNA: TGTGCCACCCTCCCGAGGACTAGCGCCACCGGGGAGCTGTTTTTT; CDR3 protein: CATLPRTSATGELFF
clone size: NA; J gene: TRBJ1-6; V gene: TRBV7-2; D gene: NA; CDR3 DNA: TGTGCCAGTAGCTCGGTGGGTTCACCCCTCCACTTT; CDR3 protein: CASSSVGSPLHF
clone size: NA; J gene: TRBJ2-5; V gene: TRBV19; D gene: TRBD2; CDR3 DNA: TGTGCCACTCGGCTCCGACTAGCGGAGACCCAGTACTTC; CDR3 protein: CATRLRLAETQYF
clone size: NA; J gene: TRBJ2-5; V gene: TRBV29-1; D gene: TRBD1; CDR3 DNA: TGCAGCGTGCTGCGACAGGGGGATGAGACCCAGTACTTC; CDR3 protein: CSVLRQGDETQYF
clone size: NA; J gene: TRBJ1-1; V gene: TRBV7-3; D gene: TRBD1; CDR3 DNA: TGTGCCAGCAGCGTTACAGGGGGCGTCACTGAAGCTTTCTTT; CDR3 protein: CASSVTGGVTEAFF
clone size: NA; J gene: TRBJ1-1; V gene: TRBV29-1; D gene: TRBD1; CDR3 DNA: TGCAGCGGAATTGGGACAGGGGCCTCGAGCGCTTTCTTT; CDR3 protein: CSGIGTGASSAFF
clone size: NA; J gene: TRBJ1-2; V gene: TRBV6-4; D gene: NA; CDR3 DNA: TGTGCCAGCAGCCGGACTTACAACTATGGCTACACCTTC; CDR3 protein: CASSRTYNYGYTF